These T cell receptor beta chains were read from a single sample in a study of shared clonotypes between healthy human individuals. The protocol was immunoSEQ multiplex PCR, while the TCRdb copy is restricted to in-frame clones and leaves out a portion. The table has about 2 million clones, 90% to 95% seen once; the top ten hold 0.1% to 0.15%. The sequencing input was naive CD4+ T cells sorted from blood. These receptors came from a man between 18 and 35 years old in good health. The CDR3 runs from the conserved cysteine through the conserved F or W. Each record gives: clone size, V gene, CDR3 length, J gene, D gene, CDR3 DNA, CDR3 protein. D genes are given only for firm matches. Only some rows state a clone size, as once, few, many or a class for expanded clones.

clone_size: NA; v_call: TRBV19; cdr3_length: 14; j_call: TRBJ2-3; d_call: NA; cdr3_nt: TGTGCCAGTAGTGACACAGGAGACACAGATACGCAGTATTTT; cdr3_aa: CASSDTGDTDTQYF
clone_size: NA; v_call: TRBV7-9; cdr3_length: 12; j_call: TRBJ1-2; d_call: NA; cdr3_nt: TGTGCCAGCAGCTTCCGGACAAACGGCTACACCTTC; cdr3_aa: CASSFRTNGYTF
clone_size: NA; v_call: TRBV28; cdr3_length: 13; j_call: TRBJ2-3; d_call: NA; cdr3_nt: TGTGCCAGCACCCTTTCTGTTTCGGATACGCAGTATTTT; cdr3_aa: CASTLSVSDTQYF
clone_size: NA; v_call: TRBV2; cdr3_length: 13; j_call: TRBJ2-5; d_call: TRBD1; cdr3_nt: TGTGCCAGCAGTTACAGGGGGCAGGAGACCCAGTACTTC; cdr3_aa: CASSYRGQETQYF
clone_size: NA; v_call: TRBV27; cdr3_length: 14; j_call: TRBJ2-5; d_call: TRBD1; cdr3_nt: TGTGCCAGCAGTAGACAGGGATATCGAGAGACCCAGTACTTC; cdr3_aa: CASSRQGYRETQYF
clone_size: once; v_call: TRBV5-1; cdr3_length: 16; j_call: TRBJ2-3; d_call: NA; cdr3_nt: TGCGCCAGCAGCTTCCACAGGGCCCCTAGCACAGATACGCAGTATTTT; cdr3_aa: CASSFHRAPSTDTQYF
clone_size: NA; v_call: TRBV12-5; cdr3_length: 15; j_call: TRBJ2-5; d_call: NA; cdr3_nt: TGTGCTAGTCGCTGGGGGCGGGGGCCTCAGGAGACCCAGTACTTC; cdr3_aa: CASRWGRGPQETQYF
clone_size: NA; v_call: TRBV6-1; cdr3_length: 14; j_call: TRBJ2-7; d_call: NA; cdr3_nt: TGTGCCAGCAGGGCGGACTCGGCGTCATACGAGCAGTACTTC; cdr3_aa: CASRADSASYEQYF
clone_size: NA; v_call: TRBV7-2; cdr3_length: 15; j_call: TRBJ1-2; d_call: TRBD1; cdr3_nt: TGTGCCAGCAGCTTAGAAGGGACAGGGGGTTTTGGCTACACCTTC; cdr3_aa: CASSLEGTGGFGYTF
clone_size: NA; v_call: TRBV7-2; cdr3_length: 14; j_call: TRBJ2-7; d_call: NA; cdr3_nt: TGTGCCAGCAGCTTAACCCGAGCCTCCTACGAGCAGTACTTC; cdr3_aa: CASSLTRASYEQYF
clone_size: NA; v_call: TRBV28; cdr3_length: 15; j_call: TRBJ2-3; d_call: TRBD2; cdr3_nt: TGTGCCAGCAGTACGCTAGCGGGGGGCACAGATACGCAGTATTTT; cdr3_aa: CASSTLAGGTDTQYF
clone_size: NA; v_call: TRBV30; cdr3_length: 13; j_call: TRBJ2-3; d_call: TRBD2; cdr3_nt: TGTGCCTGGACCTCCGGGGGGTTCAGTACGCAGTATTTT; cdr3_aa: CAWTSGGFSTQYF
clone_size: NA; v_call: TRBV7-9; cdr3_length: 17; j_call: TRBJ2-5; d_call: TRBD2; cdr3_nt: TGTGCCAGCAGCTTCAAAACTAGCGGATGGGGCCAAGAGACCCAGTACTTC; cdr3_aa: CASSFKTSGWGQETQYF
clone_size: NA; v_call: TRBV27; cdr3_length: 16; j_call: TRBJ1-1; d_call: NA; cdr3_nt: TGTGCCAGCAACCAGGGTCGAGGTATTAAAGGCACTGAAGCTTTCTTT; cdr3_aa: CASNQGRGIKGTEAFF
clone_size: NA; v_call: TRBV2; cdr3_length: 13; j_call: TRBJ2-2; d_call: NA; cdr3_nt: TGTGCCGGAACCACCACGGGTACCGGGGAGCTGTTTTTT; cdr3_aa: CAGTTTGTGELFF
clone_size: NA; v_call: TRBV27; cdr3_length: 16; j_call: TRBJ2-3; d_call: NA; cdr3_nt: TGTGCCAGCAGTTTAATACCCAGGGCCCTCACAGATACGCAGTATTTT; cdr3_aa: CASSLIPRALTDTQYF
clone_size: NA; v_call: TRBV14; cdr3_length: 11; j_call: TRBJ2-7; d_call: NA; cdr3_nt: TGTGCCAGCAGTGCGTCGGGCGAGCAGTACTTC; cdr3_aa: CASSASGEQYF
clone_size: NA; v_call: TRBV6-5; cdr3_length: 16; j_call: TRBJ1-6; d_call: TRBD1; cdr3_nt: TGTGCCAGCAGTTACTCGACTCGGACAGGAAATTCACCCCTCCACTTT; cdr3_aa: CASSYSTRTGNSPLHF
clone_size: NA; v_call: TRBV14; cdr3_length: 16; j_call: TRBJ2-5; d_call: TRBD1; cdr3_nt: TGTGCCAGCAGCCAGAAACAGGGGACAAAGGCGGAGACCCAGTACTTC; cdr3_aa: CASSQKQGTKAETQYF
clone_size: once; v_call: TRBV11-3; cdr3_length: 15; j_call: TRBJ2-7; d_call: NA; cdr3_nt: TGTGCCAGCAGCTTGCGTAGCAGGAGCGATTACGAGCAGTACTTC; cdr3_aa: CASSLRSRSDYEQYF
clone_size: NA; v_call: TRBV6-1; cdr3_length: 10; j_call: TRBJ2-7; d_call: NA; cdr3_nt: TGTGCCACGACAGTCTACGAGCAGTACTTC; cdr3_aa: CATTVYEQYF
clone_size: NA; v_call: TRBV28; cdr3_length: 13; j_call: TRBJ1-1; d_call: NA; cdr3_nt: TGTGCCAGCAGCCCAGGGATACGCACTGAAGCTTTCTTT; cdr3_aa: CASSPGIRTEAFF
clone_size: NA; v_call: TRBV5-4; cdr3_length: 14; j_call: TRBJ1-4; d_call: NA; cdr3_nt: TGTGCCAGCAGCCCCGCCGTAGGTGGCGAAAAACTGTTTTTT; cdr3_aa: CASSPAVGGEKLFF
clone_size: NA; v_call: TRBV27; cdr3_length: 15; j_call: TRBJ1-6; d_call: TRBD1; cdr3_nt: TGTGCCAGCAGTCTGGGGACAGTTGGTCATTCACCCCTCCACTTT; cdr3_aa: CASSLGTVGHSPLHF
clone_size: NA; v_call: TRBV7-2; cdr3_length: 15; j_call: TRBJ2-7; d_call: TRBD1; cdr3_nt: TGTGCCAGCAGCCCTACTGGACAGGGTATCTACGAGCAGTACTTC; cdr3_aa: CASSPTGQGIYEQYF
clone_size: NA; v_call: TRBV7-2; cdr3_length: 14; j_call: TRBJ1-2; d_call: NA; cdr3_nt: TGTGCCAGCAGCTACGACGGGGGGGCCTATGGCTACACCTTC; cdr3_aa: CASSYDGGAYGYTF
clone_size: NA; v_call: TRBV4-1; cdr3_length: 17; j_call: TRBJ2-3; d_call: TRBD2; cdr3_nt: TGCGCCAGCAGCCTTGGGACTAGCGGGGGGGCGGCAGATACGCAGTATTTT; cdr3_aa: CASSLGTSGGAADTQYF
clone_size: once; v_call: TRBV7-2; cdr3_length: 16; j_call: TRBJ2-5; d_call: TRBD1; cdr3_nt: TGTGCCAGCAGCCACCCCGGACAGGGGAGGGAGGAGACCCAGTACTTC; cdr3_aa: CASSHPGQGREETQYF
clone_size: NA; v_call: TRBV5-4; cdr3_length: 14; j_call: TRBJ2-7; d_call: NA; cdr3_nt: TGTGCCAGCAGCTTGGACAGGGCAACCTACGAGCAGTACTTC; cdr3_aa: CASSLDRATYEQYF
clone_size: NA; v_call: TRBV6-5; cdr3_length: 14; j_call: TRBJ2-7; d_call: NA; cdr3_nt: TGTGCCAGCAAGGCGGGACCCCCAGGGTACGAGCAGTACTTC; cdr3_aa: CASKAGPPGYEQYF
clone_size: NA; v_call: TRBV7-2; cdr3_length: 17; j_call: TRBJ1-6; d_call: NA; cdr3_nt: TGTGCCAGCAGCGCCCGGGACACTTACAGCTATAATTCACCCCTCCACTTT; cdr3_aa: CASSARDTYSYNSPLHF
clone_size: NA; v_call: TRBV7-2; cdr3_length: 13; j_call: TRBJ1-3; d_call: TRBD1; cdr3_nt: TGTGCCAGCAGCTCACAGGGGGGTAACACCATATATTTT; cdr3_aa: CASSSQGGNTIYF
clone_size: NA; v_call: TRBV6-5; cdr3_length: 14; j_call: TRBJ2-7; d_call: NA; cdr3_nt: TGTGCCAGCAGTTACTCCCCCCCTTTCTACGAGCAGTACTTC; cdr3_aa: CASSYSPPFYEQYF
clone_size: NA; v_call: TRBV6-1; cdr3_length: 15; j_call: TRBJ1-5; d_call: NA; cdr3_nt: TGTGCCAGCAGTGTATCCGGGGGAGGCAATCAGCCCCAGCATTTT; cdr3_aa: CASSVSGGGNQPQHF
clone_size: NA; v_call: TRBV4-1; cdr3_length: 13; j_call: TRBJ2-1; d_call: NA; cdr3_nt: TGCGCCAGCAGCCAAGGGAACTACAATGAGCAGTTCTTC; cdr3_aa: CASSQGNYNEQFF
clone_size: once; v_call: TRBV6-5; cdr3_length: 13; j_call: TRBJ2-7; d_call: TRBD2; cdr3_nt: TGTGCCAGCAGTAGGGCGGGGGACCACGAGCAGTACTTC; cdr3_aa: CASSRAGDHEQYF
clone_size: NA; v_call: TRBV27; cdr3_length: 13; j_call: TRBJ1-5; d_call: NA; cdr3_nt: TGTGCCAGCGGAGCCCAGAGCAATCAGCCCCAGCATTTT; cdr3_aa: CASGAQSNQPQHF
clone_size: NA; v_call: TRBV5-1; cdr3_length: 15; j_call: TRBJ1-1; d_call: NA; cdr3_nt: TGCGCCAGCAGCTTGGAAGGGCAGGGGAACACTGAAGCTTTCTTT; cdr3_aa: CASSLEGQGNTEAFF
clone_size: NA; v_call: TRBV7-9; cdr3_length: 16; j_call: TRBJ2-2; d_call: TRBD2; cdr3_nt: TGTGCCAGCAGCTTTGCGGGGGGCCTGAACACCGGGGAGCTGTTTTTT; cdr3_aa: CASSFAGGLNTGELFF